The sequence of this T cell receptor (beta chain) was determined in a study of OX40 agonist ivuxolimab in advanced cancers. At the level of the study: Each dose-escalation patient presented with hepatocellular carcinoma, melanoma, renal cell or head and neck cancer. A partial response was reached by three patients: one with hepatocellular carcinoma and two with cutaneous melanoma. Study-wide results and limits: The specificity for antigen of the expanded peripheral T cells was not determined. At 0.1-3.0 mg/kg, partial responders had clonal expansion among the lowest observed.

Germline loops: CDR1 GTSNPN, CDR2 SVGIG (reference sequence). V lost 2 bases, J lost 2 bases, and 11 bases lay in between. This CDR3 has 14 amino acids. Sequencing was performed with immunoSEQ multiplex PCR; in TCRdb, only in-frame clones are kept and a portion is missing. Of some 80,000 clones in the sample, 84% were seen once. Points on this clone: Its antigen remains unknown.

V usage is TRBV30 and J usage is TRBJ2-3, with D tentatively TRBD2 (6 bases). The sequenced sample was CD4+ or CD8+ T cells sorted from blood, obtained in a trial of the OX40 agonist ivuxolimab. This receptor was taken from an adult with an advanced solid tumor such as melanoma, head and neck, liver or kidney cancer. The CDR3 DNA sequence: TGTGCCTGGAGTCCCTTAGCGGTCACAGATACGCAGTATTTT. It codes for CAWSPLAVTDTQYF.